This T cell receptor (beta chain) was retrieved from a study of T cells in Graves' hyperthyroidism and ophthalmopathy. General study results and limits: Stable hyperthyroidism was separated from ophthalmopathy by a model based on 13 V-J features. Most thyroid clonotypes expanded above 0.001 were also detected in blood. Model output signaled ophthalmopathy a median 6.5 months ahead of onset.

Amplification of TCR beta CDR3 regions used RNA as the template. During a first-round RT-PCR of the TCR CDR3, the HTBI primer set was used. TCRdb re-derived calls from the multiplex PCR reads in MiXCR, one entry per CDR3 protein. The repertoire holds fewer than 750,000 distinct CDR3 sequences, with roughly 15% as singletons. This sample holds PBMCs from 8 to 10 ml fresh peripheral blood. As concerns this clonotype: Its specificity is unknown.

V dropped 5 bases and J dropped 3 bases, with 13 bases sitting between them. CDR3 length equals 14 residues. CDR1 is SGDLS, CDR2 YYNGEE, per germline. The sequence came from a woman between 50 and 59 years old with Graves' ophthalmopathy. What was sequenced was blood. The chain couples TRBV9 to TRBJ2-3; D is perhaps TRBD2 (6 bases). The CDR3 DNA follows: TGTGCCAGCAGGCGGGGCGGGGTAACAGATACGCAGTATTTT. This sequence encodes CASRRGGVTDTQYF.